This T cell receptor (beta chain) was obtained from a study of CD8+ T cells in alopecia areata. The study's findings and limits: TCR sharing across patients was less clear than in mice, possibly HLA-related.

The CDR3 consists of 15 residues. CDR1 and CDR2 (germline): SGHRS, YFSETQ. V was clipped by 7 bases and J by 3 bases, with 19 bases between them. To note about this clone: Its matching antigen is unknown.

Documented treatment: oral pan-JAK inhibitor, 5-10 mg twice daily. PBMCs provided sorted CD4+ and CD8+ T cells. cDNA serving as the sequencing template came from extracted, reverse transcribed RNA. Sequencing used immunoSEQ multiplex PCR; TCRdb keeps in-frame clones, though not all of them. The repertoire holds around 140,000 clones, with about 56% as singletons. This sample comprised CD8+ T cells sorted from blood, obtained at week 4, from a patient treated with tofacitinib. The chain has TRBV5-1 and TRBJ1-1, with a weak D call TRBD1 (5 bases). This receptor was taken from a human donor with alopecia areata. CDR3 bases: TGCGCCAGCCGCCGGGAGCAGGGTCTTTACACTGAAGCTTTCTTT. Translating it yields CASRREQGLYTEAFF.